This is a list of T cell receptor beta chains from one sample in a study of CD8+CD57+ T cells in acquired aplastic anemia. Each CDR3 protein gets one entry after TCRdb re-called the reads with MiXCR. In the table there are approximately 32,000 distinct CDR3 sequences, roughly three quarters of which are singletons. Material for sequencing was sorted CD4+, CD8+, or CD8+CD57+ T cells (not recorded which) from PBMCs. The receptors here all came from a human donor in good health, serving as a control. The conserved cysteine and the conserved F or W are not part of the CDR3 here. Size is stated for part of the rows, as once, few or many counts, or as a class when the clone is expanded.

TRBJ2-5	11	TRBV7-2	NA	ASSYGQGETQY
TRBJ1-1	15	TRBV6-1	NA	ASSRVKMGPLNTEAF
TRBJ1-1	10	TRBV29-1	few	SVDLGNTEAF
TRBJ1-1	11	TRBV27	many	ASSLSGGTEAF
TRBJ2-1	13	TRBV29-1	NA	SVEDLAFYDNEQF
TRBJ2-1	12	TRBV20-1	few	SARGGDPYNEQF
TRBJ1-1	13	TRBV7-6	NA	ASSLAGRPNTEAF
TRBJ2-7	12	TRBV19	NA	ASSISGTSYEQY
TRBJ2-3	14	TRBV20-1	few	SAREQRSGEADTQY
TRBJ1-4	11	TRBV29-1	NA	SVGRGINEKLF
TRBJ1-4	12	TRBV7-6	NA	ASSLGGLNEKLF
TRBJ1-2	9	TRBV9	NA	ASSAGSGYT
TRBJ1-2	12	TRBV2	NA	ASSEARGNYGYT
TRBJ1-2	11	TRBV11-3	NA	ASSLTGGYGYT
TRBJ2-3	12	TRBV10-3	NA	AITTGAGKGTQY
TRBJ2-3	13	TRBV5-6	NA	ASSPTSGRTDTQY
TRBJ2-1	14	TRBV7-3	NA	ASSPSGGTSYNEQF
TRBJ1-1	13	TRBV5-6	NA	ASSLFGALNTEAF
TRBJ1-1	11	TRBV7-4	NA	ASSPSNRDQAF
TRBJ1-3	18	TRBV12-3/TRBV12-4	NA	ASSLVSAFKGGNSGNTIY